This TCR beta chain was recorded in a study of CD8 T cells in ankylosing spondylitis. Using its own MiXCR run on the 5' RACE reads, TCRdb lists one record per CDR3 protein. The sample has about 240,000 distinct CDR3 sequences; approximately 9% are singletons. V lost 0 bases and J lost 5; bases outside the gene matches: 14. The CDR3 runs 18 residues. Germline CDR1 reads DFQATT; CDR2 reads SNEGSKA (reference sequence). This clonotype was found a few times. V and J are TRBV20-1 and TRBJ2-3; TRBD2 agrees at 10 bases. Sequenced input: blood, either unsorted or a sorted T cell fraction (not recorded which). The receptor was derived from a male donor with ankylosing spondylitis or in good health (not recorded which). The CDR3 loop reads CSARDPSSGRAHKDTQYF. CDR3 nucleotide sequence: TGCAGTGCTAGAGATCCGAGCAGCGGGAGGGCCCACAAAGATACGCAGTATTTT.